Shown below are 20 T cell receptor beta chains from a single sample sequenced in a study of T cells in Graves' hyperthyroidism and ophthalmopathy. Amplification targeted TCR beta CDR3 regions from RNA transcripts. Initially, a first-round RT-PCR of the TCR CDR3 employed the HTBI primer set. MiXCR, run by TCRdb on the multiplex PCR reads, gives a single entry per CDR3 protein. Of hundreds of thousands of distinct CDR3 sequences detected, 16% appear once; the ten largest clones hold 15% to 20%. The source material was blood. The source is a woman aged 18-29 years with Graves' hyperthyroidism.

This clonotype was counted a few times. As DNA, the CDR3 is TGTGCCAGTAGTCCCATGTCGGGAAAGCATCATGGCTACACCTTC. Its protein is CASSPMSGKHHGYTF. The genes are TRBV19 and TRBJ1-2; D gene uncertain. V was cut by 5 bases and J by 6 bases, with 19 bases left in between. The CDR3 contains 15 residues. Germline V CDR1 and CDR2: LNHDA, SQIVND (reference sequence).

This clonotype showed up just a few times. DNA for the CDR3: TGTGCCATCAGTGAGAGTGTGCTATATGAGACCCAGTACTTC. This codes for CAISESVLYETQYF. The chain uses TRBV10-3 and TRBJ2-5, with no clear D. The CDR3 covers 14 residues. The germline gives CDR1 ENHRY, CDR2 SYGVKD. Trimming took 2 bases from V and 5 from J, leaving 12 bases between them.

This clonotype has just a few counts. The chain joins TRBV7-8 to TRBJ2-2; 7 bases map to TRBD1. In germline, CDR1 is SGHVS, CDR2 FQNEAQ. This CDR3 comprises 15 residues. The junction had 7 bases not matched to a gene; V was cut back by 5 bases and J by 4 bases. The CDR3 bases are TGTGCCAGCAGCGCCGACAGGGTTGGCACCGGGGAGCTGTTTTTT. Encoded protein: CASSADRVGTGELFF.

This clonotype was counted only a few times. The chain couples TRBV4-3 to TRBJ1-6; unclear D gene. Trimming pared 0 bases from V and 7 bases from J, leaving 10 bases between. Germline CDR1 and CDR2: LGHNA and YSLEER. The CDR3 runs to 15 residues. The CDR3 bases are TGCGCCAGCAGCCAAGAGGTCGGACTGAATTCACCCCTCCACTTT. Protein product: CASSQEVGLNSPLHF.

The CDR3 is CSAGGGLAGAGGDTQYF. CDR3 nucleotide sequence: TGCAGTGCTGGAGGGGGACTAGCGGGAGCCGGCGGTGATACGCAGTATTTT. The chain links TRBV20-1 to TRBJ2-3; 14 positions match TRBD2. The V gene's germline CDR1 is DFQATT and CDR2 SNEGSKA (reference sequence). This CDR3 is built from 17 residues. V was pared by 5 bases and J by 6 bases, with 13 bases of the junction left unmatched.

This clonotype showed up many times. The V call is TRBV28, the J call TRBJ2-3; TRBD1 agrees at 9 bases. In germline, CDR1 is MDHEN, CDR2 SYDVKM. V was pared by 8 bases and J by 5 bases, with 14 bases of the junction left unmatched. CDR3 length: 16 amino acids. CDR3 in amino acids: CASLPGKTGGGDTQYF. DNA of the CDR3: TGTGCCAGCCTTCCGGGAAAGACAGGGGGTGGAGATACGCAGTATTTT.

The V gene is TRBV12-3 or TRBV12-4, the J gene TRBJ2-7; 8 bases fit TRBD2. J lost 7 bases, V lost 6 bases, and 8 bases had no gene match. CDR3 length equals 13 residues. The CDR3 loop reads CASRIAGGGEQYF. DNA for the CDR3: TGTGCCAGCAGAATAGCGGGCGGGGGGGAGCAGTACTTC.

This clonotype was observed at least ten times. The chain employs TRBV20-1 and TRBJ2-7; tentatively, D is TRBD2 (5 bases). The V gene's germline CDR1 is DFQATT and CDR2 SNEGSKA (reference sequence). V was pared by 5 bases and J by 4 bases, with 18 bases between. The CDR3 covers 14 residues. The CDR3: CSAGRTRPPYEQYF. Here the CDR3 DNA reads TGCAGTGCTGGCAGAACTAGACCTCCTTACGAGCAGTACTTC.

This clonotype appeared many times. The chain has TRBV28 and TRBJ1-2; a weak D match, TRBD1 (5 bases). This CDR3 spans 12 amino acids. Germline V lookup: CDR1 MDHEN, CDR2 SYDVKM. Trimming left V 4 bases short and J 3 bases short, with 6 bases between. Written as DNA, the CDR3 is TGTGCCAGCAGTTGGGGGGACTATGGCTACACCTTC. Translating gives CASSWGDYGYTF.

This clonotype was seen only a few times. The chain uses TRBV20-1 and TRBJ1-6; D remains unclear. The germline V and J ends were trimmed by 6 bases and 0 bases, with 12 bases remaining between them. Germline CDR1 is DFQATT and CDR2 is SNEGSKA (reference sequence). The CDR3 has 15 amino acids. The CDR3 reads CSARSEGSYNSPLHF. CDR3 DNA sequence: TGCAGTGCCCGGAGCGAGGGCTCCTATAATTCACCCCTCCACTTT.

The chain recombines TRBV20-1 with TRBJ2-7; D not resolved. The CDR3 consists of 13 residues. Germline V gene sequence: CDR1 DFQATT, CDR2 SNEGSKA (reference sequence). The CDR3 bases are TGCAGCGTTTCGGGCTTCATTACCAGCGTGCAGTACTTC. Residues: CSVSGFITSVQYF.

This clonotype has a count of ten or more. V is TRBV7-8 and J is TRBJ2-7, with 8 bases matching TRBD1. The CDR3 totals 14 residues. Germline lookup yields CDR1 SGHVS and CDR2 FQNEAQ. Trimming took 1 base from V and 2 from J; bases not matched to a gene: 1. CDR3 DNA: TGTGCCAGCAGCTTAGTGGGACAGGCCTACGAGCAGTACTTC. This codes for CASSLVGQAYEQYF.

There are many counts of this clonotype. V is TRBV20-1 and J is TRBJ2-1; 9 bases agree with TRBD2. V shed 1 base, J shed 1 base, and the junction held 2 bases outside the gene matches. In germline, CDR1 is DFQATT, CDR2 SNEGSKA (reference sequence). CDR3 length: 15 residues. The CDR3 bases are TGCAGTGCTAGAGGTCTAGCGGGGTCCTACAATGAGCAGTTCTTC. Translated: CSARGLAGSYNEQFF.

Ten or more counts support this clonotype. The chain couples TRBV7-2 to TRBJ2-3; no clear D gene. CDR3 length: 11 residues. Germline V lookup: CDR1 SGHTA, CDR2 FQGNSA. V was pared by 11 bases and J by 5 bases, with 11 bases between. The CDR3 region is CAEQPGDTQYF. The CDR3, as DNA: TGTGCCGAGCAGCCGGGAGATACGCAGTATTTT.

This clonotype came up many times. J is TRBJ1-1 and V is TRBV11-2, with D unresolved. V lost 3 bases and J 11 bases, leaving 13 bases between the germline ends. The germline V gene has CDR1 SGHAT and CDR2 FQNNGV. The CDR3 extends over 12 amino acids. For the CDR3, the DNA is TGTGCCAGCAGCTTCACCAGGTCCCGGGCTTTCTTT. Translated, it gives CASSFTRSRAFF.

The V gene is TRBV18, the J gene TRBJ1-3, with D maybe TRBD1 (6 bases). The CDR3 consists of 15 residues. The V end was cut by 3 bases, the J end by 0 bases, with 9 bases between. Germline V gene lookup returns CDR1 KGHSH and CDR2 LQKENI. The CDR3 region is CASSPLQGSGNTIYF. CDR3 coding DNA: TGTGCCAGCTCACCCTTACAGGGCTCTGGAAACACCATATATTTT.

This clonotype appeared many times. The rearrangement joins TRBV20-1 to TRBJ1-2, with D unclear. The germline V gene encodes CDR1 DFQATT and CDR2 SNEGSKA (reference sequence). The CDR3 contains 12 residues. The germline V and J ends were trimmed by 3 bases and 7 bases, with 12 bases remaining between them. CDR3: CSARGHAGGYTF. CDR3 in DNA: TGCAGTGCTAGGGGCCACGCGGGTGGCTACACCTTC.

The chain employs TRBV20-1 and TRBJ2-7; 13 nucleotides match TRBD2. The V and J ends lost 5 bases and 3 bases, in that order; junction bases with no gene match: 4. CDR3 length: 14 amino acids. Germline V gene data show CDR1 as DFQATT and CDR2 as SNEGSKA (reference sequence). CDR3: CSAHRTSGSYEQYF. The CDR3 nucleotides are TGCAGTGCTCACCGGACTAGCGGGAGCTACGAGCAGTACTTC.

CDR3 in DNA: TGTGCCTGGAGTTTCAGCGGGGGGGGCACAGATACGCAGTATTTT. It is translated as CAWSFSGGGTDTQYF. The chain combines TRBV30 with TRBJ2-3; 10 bases map to TRBD2. Germline CDR1 and CDR2: GTSNPN and SVGIG (reference sequence). This CDR3 spans 15 amino acids. V gave up 2 bases and J gave up 1 base; unmatched junction bases: 3. The full variable domain, in which reference TRBV30 and TRBJ2-3 provide the parts outside the CDR3, is SQTIHQWPATLVQPVGSPLSLECTVEGTSNPNLYWYRQAAGRGLQLLFYSVGIGQISSEVPQNLSASRPQDRQFILSSKKLLLSDSGFYLCAWSFSGGGTDTQYFGPGTRLTVL.

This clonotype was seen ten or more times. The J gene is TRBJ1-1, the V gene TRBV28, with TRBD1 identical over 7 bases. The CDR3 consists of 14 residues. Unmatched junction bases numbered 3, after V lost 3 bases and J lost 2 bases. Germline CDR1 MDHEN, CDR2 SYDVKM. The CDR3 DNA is TGTGCCAGCAGTTTCAGGGGGAGAAACACTGAAGCTTTCTTT. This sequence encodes CASSFRGRNTEAFF.